This T cell receptor beta chain was identified during a study of identifying expanded T cells in peripheral blood. Study-wide findings and caveats: Over around two and four weeks, about 17 and 20 clones changed, versus around 1.1 between replicates.

Regarding this clone: As yet, its antigen is unknown.

Clones were sequenced by immunoSEQ multiplex PCR, and TCRdb holds only the in-frame ones, with some missing. This table holds about 91,000 clones, about 88% found once. V was pared by 0 bases and J by 3 bases, with 9 bases between. Per germline, CDR1 KGHSH and CDR2 LQKENI. The length of the CDR3 is 15 residues. Collection occurred without any documented infections or immune events in donors. This chain links TRBV18 with TRBJ2-4; D is uncertain. Material for sequencing was blood. The source is a person aged 18-70 years in good health. The CDR3: CASSPPDGSKNIQYF. The CDR3 DNA is TGTGCCAGCTCACCACCGGACGGTAGCAAAAACATTCAGTACTTC.